This is a list of T cell receptor beta chains from one sample in a study of cytomegalovirus exposure and HLA in healthy donors. This table comes from immunoSEQ multiplex PCR, and its TCRdb copy is limited to in-frame clones, with some not included. The sample carries about 90,000 clones, about two thirds recorded once. Sequencing was carried out using PBMCs. The receptors stem from a woman aged 30 to 39 in good health and CMV-seropositive. The CDR3 runs from the conserved cysteine through the conserved F or W. Each record gives: V gene, D gene, J gene, clone size, CDR3 DNA, CDR3 protein. The D gene is left open where the match is weak. Rows give clone size only sometimes, using once, few, many, or a class for an expanded clone.

v_gene: TRBV9; d_gene: TRBD2; j_gene: TRBJ2-1; abundance: NA; CDR3nt: TGTGCCAGCAGCGCGGGGGGACTAGCGGGGCTCAATGAGCAGTTCTTC; CDR3aa: CASSAGGLAGLNEQFF
v_gene: TRBV18; d_gene: TRBD1; j_gene: TRBJ2-3; abundance: NA; CDR3nt: TGTGCCAGCTCACCACGAGGGACAGGGCTCACAGATACGCAGTATTTT; CDR3aa: CASSPRGTGLTDTQYF
v_gene: TRBV6-5; d_gene: NA; j_gene: TRBJ2-5; abundance: NA; CDR3nt: TGTGCCAGCAGTTACCGGTTTCGGGAGACCCAGTACTTC; CDR3aa: CASSYRFRETQYF
v_gene: TRBV5-1; d_gene: TRBD2; j_gene: TRBJ2-3; abundance: once; CDR3nt: TGCGCCAGCAGCTTGACTAGCGGGGGGACAGATACGCAGTATTTT; CDR3aa: CASSLTSGGTDTQYF
v_gene: TRBV4-2; d_gene: TRBD2; j_gene: TRBJ2-3; abundance: NA; CDR3nt: TGTGCCAGCGGGGGAACGACTAGCCCAGATACGCAGTATTTT; CDR3aa: CASGGTTSPDTQYF
v_gene: TRBV10-3; d_gene: NA; j_gene: TRBJ1-2; abundance: NA; CDR3nt: TGTGCCATCAGTGAGGACGTGGGGCGGAAGGGCTATGGCTACACCTTC; CDR3aa: CAISEDVGRKGYGYTF
v_gene: TRBV28; d_gene: NA; j_gene: TRBJ2-3; abundance: NA; CDR3nt: TGTGCCAGCAGTTTCGGACAGACCTTTAATACAGATACGCAGTATTTT; CDR3aa: CASSFGQTFNTDTQYF
v_gene: TRBV29-1; d_gene: NA; j_gene: TRBJ2-2; abundance: few; CDR3nt: TGCAGCGTTGACCCCGGGACCGGGGAGCTGTTTTTT; CDR3aa: CSVDPGTGELFF
v_gene: TRBV7-2; d_gene: TRBD1; j_gene: TRBJ1-6; abundance: NA; CDR3nt: TGTGCCAGCAGCGACCACAGGGGATCACCCCTCCACTTT; CDR3aa: CASSDHRGSPLHF
v_gene: TRBV7-9; d_gene: NA; j_gene: TRBJ2-1; abundance: NA; CDR3nt: TGTTCCAGCAGCTTTGTACCGGGACTGGTCCCCAATGAGCAGTTCTTC; CDR3aa: CSSSFVPGLVPNEQFF
v_gene: TRBV28; d_gene: TRBD1; j_gene: TRBJ1-1; abundance: once; CDR3nt: TGTGCCAGCAGTGAGAGACAGGGGGATGAAGCTTTCTTT; CDR3aa: CASSERQGDEAFF
v_gene: TRBV18; d_gene: NA; j_gene: TRBJ2-7; abundance: NA; CDR3nt: TGTGCCAGCTCACCTCGAGTGGGGGCGGAAGAGCAGTACTTC; CDR3aa: CASSPRVGAEEQYF
v_gene: TRBV18; d_gene: TRBD2; j_gene: TRBJ2-1; abundance: NA; CDR3nt: TGTGCCAGCTCAGAGGGACTAGCGGGGGTCTATGAGCAGTTCTTC; CDR3aa: CASSEGLAGVYEQFF
v_gene: TRBV11-2; d_gene: TRBD2; j_gene: TRBJ2-5; abundance: NA; CDR3nt: TGTGCCAGCAGCTCCCTACTAGCGACGGCGACCCAGTACTTC; CDR3aa: CASSSLLATATQYF
v_gene: TRBV19; d_gene: NA; j_gene: TRBJ1-1; abundance: NA; CDR3nt: TGTGCCAGTAGTATCTGGAACACTGAAGCTTTCTTT; CDR3aa: CASSIWNTEAFF
v_gene: TRBV13; d_gene: NA; j_gene: TRBJ1-6; abundance: once; CDR3nt: TGTGCCAGCAGCTTTGCATCAACAGGTCGAGGATCACCCCTCCACTTT; CDR3aa: CASSFASTGRGSPLHF
v_gene: TRBV6-5; d_gene: TRBD1; j_gene: TRBJ2-7; abundance: few; CDR3nt: TGTGCCAGCAGTACCCGACAGGGACCCTACGAGCAGTACTTC; CDR3aa: CASSTRQGPYEQYF
v_gene: TRBV19; d_gene: NA; j_gene: TRBJ1-5; abundance: NA; CDR3nt: TGTGCCAGTAGTAACCTAAATCAGCCCCAGCATTTT; CDR3aa: CASSNLNQPQHF
v_gene: TRBV5-4; d_gene: TRBD1; j_gene: TRBJ1-1; abundance: NA; CDR3nt: TGTGCCAGCAGCTCGTCCACAGGGGGAGCAGAAGCTTTCTTT; CDR3aa: CASSSSTGGAEAFF
v_gene: TRBV7-8; d_gene: TRBD1; j_gene: TRBJ2-7; abundance: NA; CDR3nt: TGTGCCAGCAGCTTAGCATGGGACAGGGGTTCCTACGAGCAGTACTTC; CDR3aa: CASSLAWDRGSYEQYF
v_gene: TRBV4-1; d_gene: TRBD1; j_gene: TRBJ2-5; abundance: few; CDR3nt: TGCGCCAGCAGCCCAGGACAGGTGGGCACAGAGACCCAGTACTTC; CDR3aa: CASSPGQVGTETQYF
v_gene: TRBV7-9; d_gene: NA; j_gene: TRBJ1-1; abundance: NA; CDR3nt: TGTGCCAGCTCCTACTTAGGACAGATGAACACTGAAGCTTTCTTT; CDR3aa: CASSYLGQMNTEAFF
v_gene: TRBV27; d_gene: NA; j_gene: TRBJ2-7; abundance: once; CDR3nt: TGTGCCAGCAGTTTATCGATCTTGGTCAGGAACTACGAGCAGTACTTC; CDR3aa: CASSLSILVRNYEQYF
v_gene: TRBV27; d_gene: TRBD2; j_gene: TRBJ2-7; abundance: once; CDR3nt: TGTGCCAGCAGTTTGGTCGGCGGGGGGGCCTCCGAGCAGTACTTC; CDR3aa: CASSLVGGGASEQYF
v_gene: TRBV5-7; d_gene: NA; j_gene: TRBJ2-5; abundance: NA; CDR3nt: TGTGCCAGCAGCCCGAAGGCAGGGGCCCAAGAGACCCAGTACTTC; CDR3aa: CASSPKAGAQETQYF
v_gene: TRBV2; d_gene: NA; j_gene: TRBJ2-7; abundance: once; CDR3nt: TGTGCCAGCAGCTCCCTTACGGTACAGTACTTC; CDR3aa: CASSSLTVQYF
v_gene: TRBV2; d_gene: TRBD1; j_gene: TRBJ2-7; abundance: few; CDR3nt: TGTGCCAGCAGCAAGGACAGGACCTACGAGCAGTACTTC; CDR3aa: CASSKDRTYEQYF
v_gene: TRBV10-2; d_gene: TRBD2; j_gene: TRBJ2-7; abundance: NA; CDR3nt: TGCGCCAGCGGCTCCGGGACTAGCGGTTACGAGCAGTACTTC; CDR3aa: CASGSGTSGYEQYF